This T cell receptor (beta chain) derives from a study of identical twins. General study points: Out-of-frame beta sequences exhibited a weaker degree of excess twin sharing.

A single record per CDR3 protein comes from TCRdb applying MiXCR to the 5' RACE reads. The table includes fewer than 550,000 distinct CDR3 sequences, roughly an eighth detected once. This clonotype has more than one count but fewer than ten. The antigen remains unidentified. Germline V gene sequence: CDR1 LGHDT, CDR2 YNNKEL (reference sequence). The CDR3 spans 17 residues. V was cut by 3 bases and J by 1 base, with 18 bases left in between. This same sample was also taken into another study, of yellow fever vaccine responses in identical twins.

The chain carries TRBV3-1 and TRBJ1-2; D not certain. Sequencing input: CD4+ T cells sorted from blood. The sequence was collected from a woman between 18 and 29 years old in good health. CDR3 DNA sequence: TGTGCCAGCAGCCATTGGTCAGCCCGGGAGGGTAACTATGGCTACACCTTC. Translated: CASSHWSAREGNYGYTF.